These T cell receptor beta chains were read from a single sample in a study of cytotoxic CD8 clonotypes in ibrutinib-treated CLL. Repertoires were generated with immunoSEQ multiplex PCR, while TCRdb's copy carries only in-frame clones and drops some. The repertoire holds approximately 280,000 clones, roughly four fifths seen once, with about 5.7% in the top ten. The material sequenced was PBMCs, taken at disease progression, from a patient treated with ibrutinib. These receptors were taken from a human donor with chronic lymphocytic leukemia. The CDR3 runs from the conserved cysteine through the conserved F or W. Each record gives: clone size, J gene, D gene, V gene, CDR3 protein, CDR3 DNA. D genes are given only for firm matches. Rows give clone size only sometimes, using once, few, many, or a class for an expanded clone.

size: once; J: TRBJ2-3; D: TRBD1; V: TRBV29-1; CDR3: CSVEDTGVTDTQYF; DNA: TGCAGCGTTGAAGACACAGGGGTAACAGATACGCAGTATTTT
size: .; J: TRBJ2-7; D: .; V: TRBV29-1; CDR3: CSVVDRHYEQYF; DNA: TGCAGCGTTGTGGACAGACACTACGAGCAGTACTTC
size: .; J: TRBJ2-7; D: TRBD1; V: TRBV7-2; CDR3: CASSIDRGAREQYF; DNA: TGTGCCAGCAGTATTGACAGGGGAGCTCGCGAGCAGTACTTC
size: .; J: TRBJ1-5; D: .; V: TRBV7-9; CDR3: CASSYMNQPQHF; DNA: TGTGCCAGCAGCTATATGAATCAGCCCCAGCATTTT
size: .; J: TRBJ2-2; D: TRBD1; V: TRBV11-2; CDR3: CASSSYGQGNTGELFF; DNA: TGTGCCAGCAGCTCGTACGGACAGGGAAACACCGGGGAGCTGTTTTTT
size: .; J: TRBJ2-1; D: .; V: TRBV4-3; CDR3: CASSPGTHSYNEQFF; DNA: TGCGCCAGCAGTCCCGGGACGCACTCCTACAATGAGCAGTTCTTC
size: .; J: TRBJ1-2; D: TRBD1; V: TRBV10-2; CDR3: CASGTEYGYTF; DNA: TGCGCCAGCGGGACAGAATATGGCTACACCTTC
size: .; J: TRBJ1-1; D: .; V: TRBV29-1; CDR3: CSASGLGNTEAFF; DNA: TGCAGCGCATCCGGACTAGGGAACACTGAAGCTTTCTTT
size: .; J: TRBJ2-2; D: .; V: TRBV5-1; CDR3: CASSYGTLGTGELFF; DNA: TGCGCCAGCAGCTATGGGACCTTGGGCACCGGGGAGCTGTTTTTT
size: .; J: TRBJ2-1; D: .; V: TRBV9; CDR3: CASTIGPGPPDEQFF; DNA: TGTGCCAGCACCATTGGGCCGGGACCACCCGATGAGCAGTTCTTC
size: .; J: TRBJ2-7; D: TRBD1; V: TRBV5-1; CDR3: CASSPGDRRGYEQYF; DNA: TGCGCCAGCAGCCCAGGGGACAGGCGGGGTTACGAGCAGTACTTC
size: .; J: TRBJ2-5; D: .; V: TRBV5-1; CDR3: CASSLLGRRETQYF; DNA: TGCGCCAGTAGCCTTCTGGGGAGGAGAGAGACCCAGTACTTC
size: .; J: TRBJ2-7; D: TRBD1; V: TRBV5-6; CDR3: CASSLFDRDSSYEQYF; DNA: TGTGCCAGCAGCTTGTTTGATAGGGACAGCTCCTACGAGCAGTACTTC
size: .; J: TRBJ1-3; D: .; V: TRBV5-1; CDR3: CASSSTGHSGNTIYF; DNA: TGCGCCAGCAGCTCAACAGGCCACTCTGGAAACACCATATATTTT
size: .; J: TRBJ2-7; D: .; V: TRBV6-6; CDR3: CATAEGGAPYEQYF; DNA: TGTGCCACCGCTGAGGGGGGAGCCCCATACGAGCAGTACTTC
size: .; J: TRBJ2-7; D: TRBD1; V: TRBV7-2; CDR3: CASSLGTGGREQYF; DNA: TGTGCCAGCAGCTTAGGGACAGGGGGGCGTGAGCAGTACTTC
size: .; J: TRBJ2-5; D: TRBD1; V: TRBV4-1; CDR3: CASSPYWGTASTTQYF; DNA: TGCGCCAGCAGCCCATACTGGGGGACAGCTTCTACGACCCAGTACTTC
size: .; J: TRBJ2-5; D: .; V: TRBV14; CDR3: CASKVGETQYF; DNA: TGTGCCAGCAAGGTGGGGGAGACCCAGTACTTC
size: once; J: TRBJ2-2; D: .; V: TRBV4-1; CDR3: CASSQDRAASNTGELFF; DNA: TGCGCCAGCAGCCAAGATAGGGCGGCCTCGAACACCGGGGAGCTGTTTTTT
size: few; J: TRBJ2-3; D: .; V: TRBV7-9; CDR3: CASSSAVGFTDTQYF; DNA: TGTGCCAGCAGCTCCGCCGTGGGCTTCACAGATACGCAGTATTTT
size: .; J: TRBJ2-3; D: TRBD1; V: TRBV7-9; CDR3: CASTLQGGTDTQYF; DNA: TGTGCCAGCACCCTACAGGGGGGAACAGATACGCAGTATTTT
size: .; J: TRBJ2-5; D: TRBD1; V: TRBV11-3; CDR3: CASSRGQQETQYF; DNA: TGTGCCAGCAGCCGGGGACAGCAAGAGACCCAGTACTTC
size: .; J: TRBJ1-1; D: TRBD1; V: TRBV5-1; CDR3: CASRTGSFAPFF; DNA: TGCGCCAGCAGGACAGGGTCCTTCGCTCCATTCTTT
size: .; J: TRBJ2-7; D: .; V: TRBV6-1; CDR3: CASTGGGGSEQYF; DNA: TGTGCCAGCACCGGGGGAGGTGGGTCCGAGCAGTACTTC
size: .; J: TRBJ2-7; D: TRBD1; V: TRBV11-2; CDR3: CASVTGPFYEQYF; DNA: TGTGCCAGCGTGACAGGGCCCTTTTACGAGCAGTACTTC
size: .; J: TRBJ1-2; D: .; V: TRBV29-1; CDR3: CSAWPLPDSNYGYTF; DNA: TGCAGCGCCTGGCCATTACCGGACAGTAACTATGGCTACACCTTC
size: .; J: TRBJ1-1; D: .; V: TRBV21-1; CDR3: CASSKGEGRMNTEAFF; DNA: TGTGCCAGCAGCAAAGGAGAGGGACGAATGAACACTGAAGCTTTCTTT
size: .; J: TRBJ1-4; D: .; V: TRBV11-2; CDR3: CASSPTEATNEKLFF; DNA: TGTGCCAGCAGTCCCACCGAGGCAACTAATGAAAAACTGTTTTTT
size: .; J: TRBJ2-3; D: TRBD2; V: TRBV28; CDR3: CASRRTSGSVDTQYF; DNA: TGTGCCAGCCGTCGGACTAGCGGGAGTGTAGATACGCAGTATTTT
size: .; J: TRBJ2-7; D: .; V: TRBV7-2; CDR3: CASSFGAGVYEQYF; DNA: TGTGCCAGCAGCTTCGGGGCAGGAGTCTACGAGCAGTACTTC
size: .; J: TRBJ2-5; D: TRBD2; V: TRBV15; CDR3: CATSSQMGTSGTQETQYF; DNA: TGTGCCACCAGCAGTCAGATGGGGACTAGCGGGACGCAAGAGACCCAGTACTTC
size: .; J: TRBJ2-3; D: .; V: TRBV10-2; CDR3: CASSGWRATDTQYF; DNA: TGCGCCAGCAGTGGATGGCGGGCGACAGATACGCAGTATTTT
size: .; J: TRBJ1-2; D: TRBD1; V: TRBV25-1; CDR3: CASSAWQGALNYGYTF; DNA: TGTGCCAGCAGTGCTTGGCAGGGGGCCCTTAACTATGGCTACACCTTC
size: .; J: TRBJ2-7; D: TRBD1; V: TRBV11-2; CDR3: CASRKSGQGTYEQYF; DNA: TGTGCCAGCAGGAAATCGGGACAGGGGACCTACGAGCAGTACTTC
size: .; J: TRBJ2-3; D: .; V: TRBV7-3; CDR3: CASSSSRSTDTQYF; DNA: TGTGCCAGCAGCTCTAGCCGGAGCACAGATACGCAGTATTTT
size: .; J: TRBJ2-7; D: .; V: TRBV11-2; CDR3: CASSLDGSQSYEQYF; DNA: TGTGCCAGCAGCTTAGATGGAAGTCAGTCTTACGAGCAGTACTTC
size: .; J: TRBJ2-2; D: .; V: TRBV4-1; CDR3: CASSQVYRVNGELFF; DNA: TGCGCCAGCAGCCAAGTATACAGGGTAAACGGGGAGCTGTTTTTT